This T cell receptor (beta chain) was sequenced during a study of shared clonotypes between healthy human individuals. A split of CD4+ cells into CD45RA+ naive and CD45RA-negative memory subsets was performed. Study findings and constraints: Compared with memory subsets, naive subsets generally had larger estimated richness.

Sequencing was performed with immunoSEQ multiplex PCR; in TCRdb, only in-frame clones are kept and a portion is missing. Seen here are 800,000 to 1,200,000 clones, around 78% observed once, and the top ten hold approximately 0.52%. This clone was seen repeatedly, ten times or more. Its antigen is not known. The sequence derives from a man aged 18-30 years in good health. Some clones in this sample may be carry-over from other donors' samples. Sequencing was done on a sample of memory CD4+ T cells from PBMCs. Subset defined: CD45RA-negative fraction.

CDR3 sequence (DNA): TGTGCCGTGAACAGGGGGATGGACTATGGCTACACCTTC. Translated, it gives CAVNRGMDYGYTF. This sequence joins TRBV30 and TRBJ1-2; TRBD1 matches 8 bases. Germline CDR1 is GTSNPN and CDR2 is SVGIG (reference sequence). With V trimmed by 8 bases and J by 3 bases, 8 bases remained unmatched. CDR3 length: 13 amino acids.